Listed below are T cell receptor beta chains from one sample, sequenced in a study of blood T cell repertoires in COVID-19. Produced via immunoSEQ multiplex PCR; TCRdb's table is partial and in-frame only. The sample has some 250,000 clones; around 80% are singletons. Sample: peripheral blood. These receptors were obtained from a man in his sixties with acute or convalescent COVID-19. CDR3s include the opening cysteine and the closing phenylalanine or tryptophan. A D gene is named only where the DNA matches it firmly. The size of a clone is reported for some rows only, either as once, few or many, or as a class for expanded clones.

D	size	V	J	CDR3	DNA
TRBD2	once	TRBV29-1	TRBJ2-1	CSVDLAGRSVDEQFF	TGCAGCGTTGATCTAGCGGGAAGGAGTGTAGATGAGCAGTTCTTC
-	-	TRBV18	TRBJ2-5	CASSPPEETQYF	TGTGCCAGCTCACCACCGGAGGAGACCCAGTACTTC
TRBD2	-	TRBV4-2	TRBJ2-3	CASSVRTSGSRDTQYF	TGTGCCAGCAGCGTCCGGACTAGCGGGAGTCGAGATACGCAGTATTTT
TRBD1	-	TRBV28	TRBJ2-7	CASSPLRGQGSYEQYF	TGTGCCAGCAGCCCCCTGAGGGGACAGGGGTCCTACGAGCAGTACTTC
TRBD1	-	TRBV5-1	TRBJ2-1	CASSPRTGDNEQFF	TGCGCCAGCAGCCCAAGGACAGGGGATAATGAGCAGTTCTTC
-	-	TRBV18	TRBJ1-1	CASSPGELREAFF	TGTGCCAGCTCACCCGGGGAGTTGAGAGAAGCTTTCTTT
-	-	TRBV6-4	TRBJ2-1	CASSDSSWTATAGTPHNEQFF	TGTGCCAGCAGTGACTCGAGTTGGACTGCTACGGCGGGAACTCCCCACAATGAGCAGTTCTTC
-	-	TRBV12-3/TRBV12-4	TRBJ2-2	CASSYETGELFF	TGTGCCAGCAGCTATGAAACCGGGGAGCTGTTTTTT
TRBD2	-	TRBV9	TRBJ2-3	CASSPRTSGGTDTQYF	TGTGCCAGCAGCCCCCGGACTAGCGGAGGCACAGATACGCAGTATTTT
-	-	TRBV7-2	TRBJ1-2	CASSYAEGRGGYTF	TGTGCCAGCAGCTACGCGGAGGGAAGAGGTGGCTACACCTTC
TRBD2	-	TRBV18	TRBJ2-7	CASSPPNWREFSYEQYF	TGTGCCAGCTCACCACCGAATTGGCGGGAGTTCTCCTACGAGCAGTACTTC
-	-	TRBV27	TRBJ1-5	CASSRGDNQPQHF	TGTGCCAGCAGCAGGGGAGACAATCAGCCCCAGCATTTT
-	-	TRBV19	TRBJ1-4	CASSSLRRAFNEKLFF	TGTGCCAGTAGTTCCCTCCGCAGGGCTTTCAATGAAAAACTGTTTTTT
-	-	TRBV29-1	TRBJ2-1	CSVESDRLNEQFF	TGCAGCGTTGAAAGTGACAGGCTCAATGAGCAGTTCTTC
-	-	TRBV7-2	TRBJ2-3	CASSLPARADTDTQYF	TGTGCCAGCAGCTTACCCGCCCGAGCGGATACAGATACGCAGTATTTT
-	-	TRBV29-1	TRBJ2-3	CSSLLDTQYF	TGCAGCTCTCTCTTGGATACGCAGTATTTT
-	-	TRBV19	TRBJ2-4	CASRAVRGKNIQYF	TGTGCCAGTAGGGCGGTCCGGGGGAAAAACATTCAGTACTTC
-	-	TRBV7-9	TRBJ1-1	CASSSGQYTEAFF	TGTGCCAGCAGCTCCGGACAGTACACTGAAGCTTTCTTT
-	-	TRBV7-9	TRBJ2-5	CASSLVPLGGRETQYF	TGTGCCAGCAGCTTAGTCCCCTTGGGAGGACGAGAGACCCAGTACTTC
-	-	TRBV9	TRBJ2-3	CASSVGFTSTDTQYF	TGTGCCAGCAGCGTAGGTTTTACTAGCACAGATACGCAGTATTTT
TRBD2	-	TRBV5-1	TRBJ2-4	CASTSTPGLAGGKNIQYF	TGCGCCAGCACCTCTACCCCGGGACTAGCGGGGGGTAAAAACATTCAGTACTTC
-	-	TRBV2	TRBJ2-2	CASSEGQVLGELFF	TGTGCCAGCAGTGAAGGACAGGTCCTAGGGGAGCTGTTTTTT
-	-	TRBV2	TRBJ2-2	CASTTENTGELFF	TGTGCCAGCACGACAGAAAACACCGGGGAGCTGTTTTTT
-	-	TRBV6-5	TRBJ1-3	CASSRGGTGNTIYF	TGTGCCAGCAGTCGGGGGGGGACCGGAAACACCATATATTTT
-	-	TRBV10-3	TRBJ2-3	CATRESTRGYTQYF	TGTGCCACCCGAGAGAGCACTAGAGGCTATACGCAGTATTTT
TRBD2	-	TRBV5-8	TRBJ2-7	CASSFRTSGGGEQYF	TGTGCCAGCAGCTTCAGGACTAGCGGGGGTGGCGAGCAGTACTTC
TRBD2	-	TRBV19	TRBJ2-7	CASSISGGSSYEQYF	TGTGCCAGTAGTATTAGCGGGGGGAGCTCCTACGAGCAGTACTTC
-	-	TRBV29-1	TRBJ2-2	CSARSGAANTGELFF	TGCAGCGCACGATCAGGGGCCGCGAACACCGGGGAGCTGTTTTTT
TRBD1	few	TRBV10-3	TRBJ2-7	CAISGWDRRSAEQYF	TGTGCCATCAGTGGGTGGGACAGGCGTTCGGCCGAGCAGTACTTC
-	-	TRBV18	TRBJ1-1	CASSPGRTEAFF	TGTGCCAGCTCACCAGGGCGCACTGAAGCTTTCTTT
TRBD1	-	TRBV3-1/TRBV3-2	TRBJ1-2	CASSLSGTGAYGYTF	TGTGCCAGCAGCCTTTCCGGGACAGGGGCCTATGGCTACACCTTC
-	few	TRBV28	TRBJ2-7	CASSPDTSYEQYF	TGTGCCAGCAGCCCCGACACCTCCTACGAGCAGTACTTC
TRBD1	-	TRBV7-2	TRBJ1-5	CASSSRDRGRGQPQHF	TGTGCCAGCAGCTCACGGGACAGGGGGCGCGGTCAGCCCCAGCATTTT
-	-	TRBV9	TRBJ2-7	CASSVGLSYEQYF	TGTGCCAGCAGCGTAGGTTTATCCTACGAGCAGTACTTC
TRBD1	-	TRBV6-5	TRBJ1-5	CASGPGTGDQPQHF	TGTGCCAGCGGCCCCGGGACAGGCGATCAGCCCCAGCATTTT
TRBD1	-	TRBV19	TRBJ2-7	CASSIQRQGNSYEQYF	TGTGCCAGTAGTATCCAACGACAGGGAAACTCCTACGAGCAGTACTTC
TRBD2	once	TRBV4-2	TRBJ2-7	CASSRTGTRDEQYF	TGTGCCAGCAGCCGGACCGGGACTAGGGACGAGCAGTACTTC
-	-	TRBV27	TRBJ2-2	CASSSPWTELGELFF	TGTGCCAGCAGTTCCCCCTGGACAGAGTTAGGGGAGCTGTTTTTT
TRBD1	-	TRBV7-9	TRBJ2-7	CASSAQRQGIYEQYF	TGTGCCAGCAGCGCTCAGAGACAGGGTATCTACGAGCAGTACTTC
-	-	TRBV19	TRBJ1-1	CASSMYGGNTEAFF	TGTGCCAGTAGTATGTACGGGGGTAACACTGAAGCTTTCTTT
-	-	TRBV2	TRBJ1-3	CASSAGGSGNTIYF	TGTGCCAGCAGTGCGGGGGGCTCTGGAAACACCATATATTTT
-	-	TRBV6-2/TRBV6-3	TRBJ2-3	CASSYGEETTDTQYF	TGTGCCAGCAGTTACGGAGAGGAGACCACAGATACGCAGTATTTT
TRBD1	few	TRBV6-5	TRBJ1-5	CASSPDRSNQPQHF	TGTGCCAGCAGTCCGGACAGGAGCAATCAGCCCCAGCATTTT
-	-	TRBV19	TRBJ2-4	CASSKQEAKNIQYF	TGTGCCAGTAGCAAACAGGAAGCCAAAAACATTCAGTACTTC